This paragraph reports one T cell receptor beta chain. These data originate in a study of control samples from healthy donors and cancer patients. Sequencing was performed with immunoSEQ multiplex PCR; in TCRdb, only in-frame clones are kept and a portion is missing. The sample holds 100,000 to 150,000 clones; approximately 88% are singletons and the top ten take approximately 39%. The sample was blood. This receptor was obtained from a man between 50 and 59 years old in good health.

The CDR3 reads CASSGTGAYGLNTEAFF. CDR3 sequence (DNA): TGTGCCAGCAGTGGGACAGGGGCCTACGGCTTGAACACTGAAGCTTTCTTT. The V call is TRBV6-1, the J call TRBJ1-1; TRBD1 matches 9 bases. V lost 4 bases and J lost 0; bases outside the gene matches: 9. CDR3 length: 17 residues. Germline V gene lookup returns CDR1 MNHNS and CDR2 SASEGT.